The 31 T cell receptor beta chains presented below share a single source sample, sequenced in a study of type 1 regulatory T cells. From the reads, TCRdb called clonotypes with MiXCR, one entry per CDR3 protein. The table has roughly 40,000 distinct CDR3 sequences, approximately 12% seen once. The antigens for these receptors are not known. Sequencing was carried out using cultured non-Tr1 T cells, either the whole culture or a sorted T cell fraction (not recorded which). The receptor source for this set is a human donor in good health.

This clonotype was seen repeatedly, ten times or more. This chain links TRBV27 with TRBJ2-3; weak D call: TRBD1 (5 bases). Germline CDR1 and CDR2: MNHEY and SMNVEV (reference sequence). This CDR3 contains 13 residues. V lost 5 bases and J lost 5, with 11 bases in between. CDR3 nucleotide sequence: TGTGCCAGCAGTCCACGAAGGGGAGATACGCAGTATTTT. The encoded protein is CASSPRRGDTQYF.

This clonotype appeared many times. The rearrangement uses TRBV19 and TRBJ1-1; D not resolved. Germline loops: CDR1 LNHDA, CDR2 SQIVND (reference sequence). The CDR3 is 12 amino acids. The V end lost 3 bases, the J end lost 5 bases, and 7 bases lay between the germline ends. In nucleotides, the CDR3 is TGTGCCAGTAGTATCGCTGGAACTGAAGCTTTCTTT. Its protein product is CASSIAGTEAFF.

The chain couples TRBV14 to TRBJ2-1; D is unclear. The V end lost 0 bases, the J end lost 9 bases, and 6 bases lay between the germline ends. This CDR3 has 12 amino acids. Germline loops: CDR1 SGHDN, CDR2 FVKESK. CDR3 region: CASSQDGGEQFF. CDR3 in DNA: TGTGCCAGCAGCCAAGATGGTGGTGAGCAGTTCTTC.

This clonotype has only a few counts. V usage is TRBV10-3 and J usage is TRBJ1-1, with a tentative D call TRBD1 (5 bases). The CDR3 loop spans 14 amino acids. V shed 3 bases and J shed 4 bases, with 12 bases lying between them. CDR1 is ENHRY, CDR2 SYGVKD, per germline. The CDR3 spells CAISEGTGGTEAFF. The CDR3 DNA sequence: TGTGCCATCAGTGAAGGGACGGGGGGCACTGAAGCTTTCTTT.

This clonotype was counted at least ten times. The chain combines TRBV10-3 with TRBJ1-5; 9 bases align to TRBD1. V shed 6 bases, J shed 5 bases, and the junction held 8 bases outside the gene matches. CDR3 size: 15 residues. In germline, CDR1 is ENHRY, CDR2 SYGVKD. CDR3 bases: TGTGCCATCAGCCCGGGACAGGGAAGGGATCAGCCCCAGCATTTT. Its protein is CAISPGQGRDQPQHF.

V is TRBV3-1 and J is TRBJ2-5; D is undetermined. This CDR3 has 12 residues. Between the trimmed V and J ends, which lost 7 bases and 5 bases, there was a span of 11 bases. CDR1 is LGHDT, CDR2 YNNKEL, per germline (reference sequence). CDR3 bases: TGTGCCAGCACCTGGGTCGGCGAGACCCAGTACTTC. Its protein is CASTWVGETQYF.

The table lists this clonotype with a few counts. V is TRBV20-1 and J is TRBJ2-4; D gene uncertain. Germline V gene data show CDR1 as DFQATT and CDR2 as SNEGSKA (reference sequence). The CDR3 is 13 amino acids. Trimming cost V 3 bases and J 1 base, with 7 bases left between them. The CDR3 here is CSAREGAKNIQYF. The CDR3, as DNA: TGCAGTGCTAGGGAAGGGGCCAAAAACATTCAGTACTTC.

This clonotype was seen at least ten times. The chain links TRBV9 to TRBJ1-2; TRBD1 matches at 7 bases. The CDR3 spans 13 residues. Trimming took 0 bases from V and 9 from J; bases not matched to a gene: 5. Germline CDR1 and CDR2: SGDLS and YYNGEE. The CDR3 region has the DNA TGTGCCAGCAGCGTAGGAGGGGGCTTACGCTACACCTTC. Encoded protein: CASSVGGGLRYTF.

This clonotype was seen ten or more times. The chain joins TRBV3-1 to TRBJ2-5; D is unresolved. Germline V lookup: CDR1 LGHDT, CDR2 YNNKEL (reference sequence). CDR3 length equals 12 residues. Trimming left V 5 bases short and J 7 bases short, with 11 bases between. The CDR3 DNA is TGTGCCAGCAGCAGGCAAGGTCGGACCCAGTACTTC. Translation: CASSRQGRTQYF.

The chain combines TRBV4-3 with TRBJ2-7; the D gene could be TRBD1 or TRBD2 (6 bases each). Germline loops: CDR1 LGHNA, CDR2 YSLEER. Trimming cost V 4 bases and J 6 bases, with 13 bases left between them. This CDR3 has 13 amino acids. CDR3 bases: TGCGCCAGCAGCCGGGGGGCCCAAGCCGAGCAGTACTTC. It codes for CASSRGAQAEQYF.

This clonotype was counted at least ten times. The chain is built from TRBV9 and TRBJ1-6; TRBD1 might be the D (6 bases). With 3 bases removed from V and 2 bases from J, the gap between germline ends came to 9 bases. From germline, CDR1 is SGDLS and CDR2 YYNGEE. The CDR3 totals 15 residues. CDR3 sequence: CASSEGGTYNSPLHF. The CDR3 coding sequence is TGTGCCAGCAGCGAGGGGGGTACCTATAATTCACCCCTCCACTTT.

The chain couples TRBV7-2 to TRBJ2-3; D might be TRBD2 (5 bases). This CDR3 is 16 amino acids long. In germline, CDR1 is SGHTA, CDR2 FQGNSA. V lost 5 bases to trimming and J lost 0 bases, with 15 bases between them. CDR3 protein: CASSAFPRTSTDTQYF. The CDR3 DNA follows: TGTGCCAGCAGCGCCTTCCCCCGGACTAGCACAGATACGCAGTATTTT.

This clonotype was recorded many times. J is TRBJ2-2 and V is TRBV29-1; D possibly matches TRBD1 or TRBD2 (5 bases each). CDR1 is SQVTM and CDR2 is ANQGSEA in the germline V gene. Trimming took 4 bases from V and 3 from J, leaving 27 bases between them. The CDR3 has 19 amino acids. The CDR3 nucleotides are TGCAGCGTTGGGGGCCCCAATAAGCGGCAGGAAGAGGACACCGGGGAGCTGTTTTTT. Its translation is CSVGGPNKRQEEDTGELFF.

This clonotype came up many times. The chain employs TRBV20-1 and TRBJ2-1, with D maybe TRBD2 (6 bases). Germline-derived CDR1 and CDR2 are DFQATT and SNEGSKA (reference sequence). CDR3 length: 12 residues. V was clipped by 3 bases and J by 6 bases, with 9 bases between them. The CDR3 spells CSASGSSNEQFF. CDR3 DNA sequence: TGCAGTGCTAGCGGGAGTTCCAATGAGCAGTTCTTC.

This clonotype was seen at least ten times. The gene calls are TRBV28 and TRBJ2-1, with no clear D. V lost 4 bases to trimming and J lost 11 bases, with 15 bases between them. Germline CDR1 reads MDHEN; CDR2 reads SYDVKM. This CDR3 region has 13 residues. The CDR3: CASSSPALEQQFF. The CDR3 DNA reads as TGTGCCAGCAGTTCCCCGGCCCTTGAACAGCAGTTCTTC.

This clonotype turned up a few times. The rearrangement joins TRBV3-1 to TRBJ1-2; TRBD1 might be the D (5 bases). The V gene's germline CDR1 is LGHDT and CDR2 YNNKEL (reference sequence). The CDR3 covers 14 residues. Deletions cut 0 bases from V and 6 bases from J, with 11 bases between. CDR3 residues: CASSQDWGGNGYTF. The CDR3 DNA follows: TGTGCCAGCAGCCAAGATTGGGGCGGGAATGGCTACACCTTC.

As for this clonotype: This may come from a read error, since a much larger clone is one base off. The rearrangement uses TRBV7-7 and TRBJ2-3, with a tentative D call TRBD2 (6 bases). The germline gives CDR1 SSHAT, CDR2 FNYEAQ (reference sequence). CDR3 length: 17 amino acids. The CDR3 bases are TGTGCTAGCAGCCCGGCGGGGAGCGAGAGGTTTACAGATACGCAGTATTTT. Translated, it gives CASSPAGSERFTDTQYF.

This clonotype has at least ten counts. This CDR3 is CASSLPSGGAFSEQYF. CDR3 sequence (DNA): TGCGCCAGCAGCTTACCAAGCGGCGGGGCATTTAGCGAGCAGTACTTC. The chain links TRBV5-1 to TRBJ2-7; perhaps TRBD2 as D (6 bases). CDR3 length equals 16 residues. Germline loops: CDR1 SGHRS, CDR2 YFSETQ. Trimming removed 2 bases at V and 6 bases at J, with 21 bases between. The full variable domain, completed using reference TRBV5-1 and TRBJ2-7, is KAGVTQTPRYLIKTRGQQVTLSCSPISGHRSVSWYQQTPGQGLQFLFEYFSETQRNKGNFPGRFSGRQFSNSRSEMNVSTLELGDSALYLCASSLPSGGAFSEQYFGPGTRLTVT.

This chain links TRBV15 with TRBJ2-1, with 9 nucleotides matching TRBD2. Trimming at V came to 1 base and at J to 10 bases, leaving 11 bases not matched to a gene. The germline gives CDR1 LNHNV, CDR2 YYDKDF (reference sequence). This CDR3 spans 16 amino acids. CDR3 protein: CATSRGLAGRPGEQFF. DNA of the CDR3: TGTGCCACCAGCAGAGGCCTAGCGGGACGGCCAGGAGAGCAGTTCTTC.

The chain carries TRBV7-3 and TRBJ2-2; D ambiguous. CDR1 SGHTA and CDR2 FQGTGA come from the germline V gene. V was trimmed by 1 base and J by 4 bases, leaving 4 bases between them. This CDR3 has 13 amino acids. CDR3 sequence: CASSLIPTGELFF. The CDR3 bases are TGTGCCAGCAGCTTAATACCCACCGGGGAGCTGTTTTTT. The full variable domain, in which reference TRBV7-3 and TRBJ2-2 provide the parts outside the CDR3, is GAGVSQTPSNKVTEKGKYVELRCDPISGHTALYWYRQSLGQGPEFLIYFQGTGAADDSGLPNDRFFAVRPEGSVSTLKIQRTERGDSAVYLCASSLIPTGELFFGEGSRLTVL.

There are many counts of this clonotype. The J gene is TRBJ2-4, the V gene TRBV10-3; no clear D gene. Per the germline V gene, CDR1 is ENHRY and CDR2 is SYGVKD. The CDR3 length is 13 residues. The V gene lost 0 bases and the J gene lost 6 bases, with 6 bases spanning the gap. This CDR3 is CAISESPLNIQYF. CDR3 sequence (DNA): TGTGCCATCAGTGAGTCGCCCCTAAACATTCAGTACTTC.

There are many counts of this clonotype. The chain uses TRBV5-1 and TRBJ1-1, with a tentative D call TRBD1 (5 bases). V was clipped by 2 bases and J by 5 bases, with 16 bases between them. CDR1 SGHRS and CDR2 YFSETQ come from the germline V gene. CDR3 length: 15 residues. CDR3 DNA: TGCGCCAGCAGCTTCGGGGACGGACCTCGAACTGAAGCTTTCTTT. This codes for CASSFGDGPRTEAFF.

This clonotype was detected ten times or more. The rearrangement links TRBV24-1 to TRBJ2-1; D gene unclear. The V end lost 7 bases, the J end lost 4 bases, and 4 bases lay between the germline ends. Germline loops: CDR1 KGHDR, CDR2 SFDVKD. The CDR3 extends over 11 amino acids. CDR3 protein: CATRKYNEQFF. The CDR3 DNA reads as TGTGCCACCAGAAAGTACAATGAGCAGTTCTTC.

This clonotype was seen a handful of times. V usage is TRBV20-1 and J usage is TRBJ2-7; 9 bases match TRBD2. Trimming cost V 5 bases and J 2 bases; bases outside gene matches: 13. The length of the CDR3 is 16 residues. CDR1 and CDR2 from the germline V gene are DFQATT and SNEGSKA (reference sequence). CDR3 loop: CSAQRAGGTRTYEQYF. CDR3 DNA sequence: TGCAGTGCTCAAAGGGCGGGAGGGACCCGGACCTACGAGCAGTACTTC.

The chain links TRBV25-1 to TRBJ2-2, with TRBD2 identical over 9 bases. In germline, CDR1 is MGHDK, CDR2 SYGVNS. The V and J ends lost 10 bases and 2 bases, in that order; junction bases with no gene match: 14. This CDR3 is 17 amino acids long. CDR3 amino acids: CATSSPPGTSNTGELFF. CDR3 sequence (DNA): TGTGCCACATCTTCCCCTCCCGGGACTAGCAACACCGGGGAGCTGTTTTTT. The complete variable domain, with remaining parts taken from reference TRBV25-1 and TRBJ2-2, reads EADIYQTPRYLVIGTGKKITLECSQTMGHDKMYWYQQDPGMELHLIHYSYGVNSTEKGDLSSESTVSRIRTEHFPLTLESARPSHTSQYLCATSSPPGTSNTGELFFGEGSRLTVL.

This clonotype was seen a handful of times. J is TRBJ1-1 and V is TRBV30, with 10 bases fitting TRBD1. The germline gives CDR1 GTSNPN, CDR2 SVGIG (reference sequence). The J segment lost 0 bases and the V segment lost 0 bases, leaving 7 bases of the junction unmatched. The CDR3 runs to 17 residues. CDR3 nucleotides: TGTGCCTGGAGTGTAGGGGCTGGGACAGGGGTGAACACTGAAGCTTTCTTT. Amino acids: CAWSVGAGTGVNTEAFF.

This chain joins TRBV18 and TRBJ2-7, with 10 positions matching TRBD1. Germline V gene data show CDR1 as KGHSH and CDR2 as LQKENI. The CDR3 has 16 residues. Germline trimming cut 5 bases from V and 5 bases from J; bases unmatched to any gene: 12. CDR3 residues: CASSNTVGQGSDEQYF. CDR3 nucleotide sequence: TGTGCCAGCTCAAACACGGTGGGACAGGGGAGCGACGAGCAGTACTTC.

This clonotype was recorded a few times. This chain connects TRBV12-3 or TRBV12-4 to TRBJ1-1; D unclear. V gave up 7 bases and J gave up 3 bases, with 12 bases separating them. This CDR3 region has 13 residues. CDR3 bases: TGTGCCAGCACCCCGGACTTGGACACTGAAGCTTTCTTT. Translated, it gives CASTPDLDTEAFF.

About this clonotype: This may come from a read error, since a much larger clone is one base off. The chain joins TRBV29-1 to TRBJ2-1; 8 bases are shared with TRBD1. Germline-derived CDR1 and CDR2 are SQVTM and ANQGSEA. V lost 7 bases to trimming and J lost 0 bases; unmatched junction nucleotides: 8. The CDR3 length is 15 residues. The DNA for the CDR3 is TGCAGCGCTCCCCAGGGGGCCGGCTCCTACAATGAGCAGTTCTTC. Translation gives CSAPQGAGSYNEQFF.

As to this clonotype: A single base separates this from a much larger clone, so it may be a read error. The rearrangement links TRBV5-1 to TRBJ2-5; 7 bases are a match to TRBD1. Germline CDR1 and CDR2: SGHRS and YFSETQ. Trimming took 0 bases from V and 7 from J; bases not matched to a gene: 12. The CDR3 sequence is 16 residues long. The CDR3 sequence: CASSLELVGAGGTQYF. CDR3 DNA: TGCGCCAGCAGCTTGGAGTTAGTGGGAGCAGGGGGGACCCAGTACTTC.

This clonotype was recorded at least ten times. The chain links TRBV5-1 to TRBJ1-6, with TRBD1 as a possible D gene (5 bases). The ends were cut back, 1 base at V and 8 bases at J, with 10 bases in the middle. Per the germline V gene, CDR1 is SGHRS and CDR2 is YFSETQ. CDR3 size: 14 residues. CDR3 sequence (DNA): TGCGCCAGCAGCTTGTGGCAGGGTGATTCACCCCTCCACTTT. This translates into CASSLWQGDSPLHF.